This is a list of T cell receptor beta chains from one sample in a study of cytomegalovirus exposure and HLA in healthy donors. Method: immunoSEQ multiplex PCR; TCRdb's copy keeps in-frame clones and lacks some. Among 30,000 to 40,000 clones listed, roughly 84% were seen once. Sequenced input: PBMCs. These receptors were taken from a woman between 18 and 30 years old in good health and CMV-seronegative. Both conserved end residues are trimmed from each CDR3.

v_call cdr3_length cdr3_aa
TRBV28 14 ASLFPDGTGIYGYT
TRBV6-6 13 ASREFDSANTEAF
TRBV7-2 11 ASSSTRDTEAF
TRBV4-3 14 ASSQDGAGGFTEQF
TRBV9 12 ASSVAGTFSEQF
TRBV7-6 15 ASSLARPDREGGEQY
TRBV11-1 14 ASSLGASGGLGDQY
TRBV2 11 ASRGGGSDTQY
TRBV19 13 ASSIGGLATNEQF
TRBV7-9 11 ASSPGKYTEAF
TRBV7-3 13 ASSPSGGSSYEQY
TRBV6-1 11 ASSEVGRETQY
TRBV4-3 14 ASSQDLDSAGNTIY
TRBV4-3 12 ASSQDQGRDEQY
TRBV28 13 ASSPPDRDGYGYT
TRBV4-2 13 ASSHNGLAGDEQF
TRBV18 14 ASSPDLGLARETQY
TRBV4-3 13 ASSLFPDRSAEQY
TRBV28 12 ASTLAGEGGELF
TRBV4-1 12 ASSPGQGGYEQY
TRBV29-1 11 SVGGGENQPQH
TRBV27 14 ASSSRRGAVTGEQF
TRBV4-3 13 ASSQVASSYNEQF
TRBV15 15 ATSRDDIETANYGYT
TRBV11-2 12 ASSLGGGTDTQY
TRBV15 14 ATSWIAGGLTDTQY
TRBV28 11 ASSLDRDGEAF
TRBV4-1 14 ASSPGTSGRADTQY
TRBV4-3 16 ASSQDGQGATYNSPLH
TRBV4-3 14 ASSQASGRGEEKLF
TRBV29-1 9 SVVGDTEAF
TRBV6-5 10 ASTNRVGGYT
TRBV19 13 ASSQNRQGSDEQF
TRBV19 11 ASTPTGGGGYT
TRBV11-3 11 ASSPYSTGELF
TRBV20-1 9 SASPGTGPF
TRBV5-6 13 ASSGTGSAGNTIY
TRBV7-9 10 SSSSRVTEAF
TRBV2 12 ASSPTGGRSPLH
TRBV2 12 ASSETGSNSPLH
TRBV29-1 11 SVVSRGANEQF
TRBV6-6 10 ASTEGRTEAF
TRBV6-5 11 ASSFLYSYEQY
TRBV5-6 14 ASSLSNGMSGNTIY
TRBV7-9 10 ASSRGNQPQN
TRBV13 17 ASSLGGGFAGREVAEAF
TRBV18 19 ASSPRLPGQGTKNTATEAF
TRBV23-1 14 ASSQRRDRSTYEQY
TRBV6-6 12 ASERESNSYEQY
TRBV6-1 12 ASLDPGLIDTQY
TRBV2 11 ASSDRGPYGYT
TRBV11-2 12 ASRIPIGDNEQF
TRBV28 15 ASSPDRLSLGTDTQY
TRBV15 13 ATDERGSGNQPQH